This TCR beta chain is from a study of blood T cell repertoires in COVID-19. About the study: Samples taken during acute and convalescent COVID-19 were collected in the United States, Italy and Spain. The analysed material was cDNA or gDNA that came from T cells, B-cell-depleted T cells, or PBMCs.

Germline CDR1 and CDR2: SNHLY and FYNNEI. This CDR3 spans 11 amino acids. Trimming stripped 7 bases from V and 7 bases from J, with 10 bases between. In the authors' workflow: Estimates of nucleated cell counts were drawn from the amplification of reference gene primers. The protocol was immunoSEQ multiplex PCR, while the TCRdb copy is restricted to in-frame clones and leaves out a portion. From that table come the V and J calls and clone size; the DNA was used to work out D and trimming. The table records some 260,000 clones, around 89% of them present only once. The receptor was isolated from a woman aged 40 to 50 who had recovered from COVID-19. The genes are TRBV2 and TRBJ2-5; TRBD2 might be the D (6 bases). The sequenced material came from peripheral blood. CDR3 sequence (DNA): TGTGCCAGCACCCTGGGGGGGACCCAGTACTTC. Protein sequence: CASTLGGTQYF. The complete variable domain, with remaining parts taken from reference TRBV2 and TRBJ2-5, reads EPEVTQTPSHQVTQMGQEVILRCVPISNHLYFYWYRQILGQKVEFLVSFYNNEISEKSEIFDDQFSVERPDGSNFTLKIRSTKLEDSAMYFCASTLGGTQYFGPGTRLLVL.